This passage covers 26 T cell receptor beta chains from one sample sequenced in a study of blood T cell repertoires in COVID-19. Data came from immunoSEQ multiplex PCR; TCRdb stores just in-frame clones and leaves some out. The data hold more than 200,000 clones, with more than 85% observed a single time. What was sequenced was peripheral blood. These receptors all stem from a woman aged 60-75 years with COVID-19, enrolled during active disease.

This clone was seen a few times. V is TRBV5-8 and J is TRBJ1-2, with a tentative D call TRBD1 (6 bases). Germline V gene data show CDR1 as SGHTS and CDR2 as YDEGEE. V shed 4 bases and J shed 4 bases, with 14 bases lying between them. The CDR3 sequence is 14 residues long. CDR3 sequence (DNA): TGTGCCAGCAGCCCTCGGACAGACTTCTATGGCTACACCTTC. Protein: CASSPRTDFYGYTF.

The chain combines TRBV2 with TRBJ2-6; D call uncertain. The CDR3 spans 15 residues. The V gene's germline CDR1 is SNHLY and CDR2 FYNNEI. V lost 2 bases and J 2 bases, leaving 7 bases between the germline ends. CDR3 sequence (DNA): TGTGCCAGCAGTGAATTCCGCGCTGGGGCCAACGTCCTGACTTTC. Residues: CASSEFRAGANVLTF. Complete variable domain (other parts from reference TRBV2 and TRBJ2-6): EPEVTQTPSHQVTQMGQEVILRCVPISNHLYFYWYRQILGQKVEFLVSFYNNEISEKSEIFDDQFSVERPDGSNFTLKIRSTKLEDSAMYFCASSEFRAGANVLTFGAGSRLTVL.

The chain recombines TRBV28 with TRBJ2-7; 9 nucleotides align to TRBD1. The CDR3 totals 13 residues. The V gene's germline CDR1 is MDHEN and CDR2 SYDVKM. Trimming removed 5 bases from V and 4 bases from J; junction bases left unmatched: 3. CDR3 protein: CASSLGQGYEQYF. The CDR3 coding sequence is TGTGCCAGCAGTCTCGGACAGGGGTACGAGCAGTACTTC.

The chain links TRBV3-1 (or the pseudogene TRBV3-2) to TRBJ1-4; D gene unclear. The CDR3 spans 15 residues. V dropped 0 bases and J dropped 4 bases, with 9 bases sitting between them. Germline CDR1 reads LGHDT; CDR2 reads YNNKEL (reference sequence). The chain's CDR3 is CASSQDWRNNEKLFF. In DNA form, the CDR3 reads TGTGCCAGCAGCCAAGACTGGCGGAATAATGAAAAACTGTTTTTT.

For this clone: This specimen includes other DNA sequences encoding the same CDR3. The V gene is TRBV13, the J gene TRBJ2-7, with D possibly being TRBD2 (7 bases). CDR1 PRHDT and CDR2 FYEKMQ come from the germline V gene (reference sequence). Trimming took off 5 bases at V and 7 bases at J, with 24 bases between the two ends. CDR3 length: 16 amino acids. The CDR3 reads CASSASRGARGGEQYF. The CDR3 DNA reads as TGTGCCAGCAGCGCTAGCAGGGGTGCGAGGGGAGGGGAGCAGTACTTC.

The chain joins TRBV5-4 to TRBJ2-2, with D uncertain. Trimming cost V 0 bases and J 2 bases, with 8 bases left between them. The CDR3 loop spans 15 amino acids. Germline assignment: CDR1 SGHNT and CDR2 YYREEE (reference sequence). The CDR3 here is CASSLVAVNTGELFF. The CDR3 coding sequence is TGTGCCAGCAGCTTGGTTGCAGTCAACACCGGGGAGCTGTTTTTT.

The rearrangement uses TRBV27 and TRBJ1-5; D may be TRBD1 (6 bases). CDR3 length equals 15 residues. Deletions cut 3 bases from V and 1 base from J, with 10 bases between. The germline V gene encodes CDR1 MNHEY and CDR2 SMNVEV (reference sequence). The CDR3 is CASSLDRASNQPQHF. CDR3 in DNA: TGTGCCAGCAGTTTGGACAGAGCGAGCAATCAGCCCCAGCATTTT.

The rearrangement joins TRBV9 to TRBJ2-1; D is perhaps TRBD2 (6 bases). The V end was cut by 3 bases, the J end by 9 bases, with 19 bases between. This CDR3 contains 15 residues. The germline gives CDR1 SGDLS, CDR2 YYNGEE. Here the CDR3 reads CASSGALATMGEQFF. CDR3 DNA: TGTGCCAGCAGCGGCGCCCTAGCGACCATGGGTGAGCAGTTCTTC.

The chain joins TRBV5-1 to TRBJ1-2; TRBD1 matches 7 bases. The ends lost 5 bases at V and 2 bases at J; junction bases unmatched: 3. The CDR3 totals 13 residues. CDR1 is SGHRS, CDR2 YFSETQ, per germline. CDR3 DNA: TGCGCCAGCAGAGTGGGACAGAACTATGGCTACACCTTC. It codes for CASRVGQNYGYTF.

This rearrangement joins TRBV11-1 to TRBJ2-7; 7 bases fit TRBD1. Germline values: CDR1 SGHAT, CDR2 FQDESV (reference sequence). V was pared by 5 bases and J by 2 bases, with 9 bases of the junction left unmatched. The CDR3 loop spans 15 amino acids. CDR3 sequence: CASSPPGQNAYEQYF. CDR3 nucleotide sequence: TGTGCCAGCAGCCCCCCGGGACAGAACGCCTACGAGCAGTACTTC.

The chain carries TRBV3-1 (or the pseudogene TRBV3-2) and TRBJ1-5, with TRBD1 matching 8 bases. The CDR3 has 16 amino acids. The V gene's germline CDR1 is LGHDT and CDR2 YNNKEL (reference sequence). With V trimmed by 1 base and J by 6 bases, 8 bases remained unmatched. CDR3: CASSQGSDRAGQPQHF. CDR3 coding DNA: TGTGCCAGCAGCCAAGGCTCGGACAGGGCCGGTCAGCCCCAGCATTTT.

This clone occurred once. This CDR3 reads CASSYGGQTYEQYF. The CDR3 nucleotides read TGTGCCAGCAGTTATGGGGGACAGACGTACGAGCAGTACTTC. The chain employs TRBV6-6 and TRBJ2-7, with 7 bases identical to TRBD1. Germline V gives CDR1 MNHNY, CDR2 SVGAGI (reference sequence). The V segment lost 3 bases and the J segment 4 bases; nucleotides outside the gene matches: 6. This CDR3 has 14 amino acids.

The chain recombines TRBV18 with TRBJ1-5; unclear D gene. Per the germline V gene, CDR1 is KGHSH and CDR2 is LQKENI. CDR3 length equals 13 residues. Trimming shortened V by 2 bases and J by 5 bases, and 7 bases separated the two germline ends. The CDR3 sequence: CASSPISDQPQHF. The DNA for the CDR3 is TGTGCCAGCTCACCAATCTCGGATCAGCCCCAGCATTTT.

The V call is TRBV7-2, the J call TRBJ2-1; perhaps TRBD2 as D (5 bases). Trimming cost V 1 base and J 2 bases, with 9 bases left between them. CDR1 is SGHTA, CDR2 FQGNSA, per germline. The length of the CDR3 is 15 residues. The CDR3 loop is CASSLDGGAYNEQFF. CDR3 nucleotide sequence: TGTGCCAGCAGCTTAGACGGAGGAGCCTACAATGAGCAGTTCTTC.

The chain recombines TRBV28 with TRBJ2-5, with TRBD2 matching 10 bases. V lost 3 bases, J lost 10 bases, and 2 bases stayed unmatched. The germline V gene encodes CDR1 MDHEN and CDR2 SYDVKM. The CDR3 covers 12 residues. CDR3 bases: TGTGCCAGCAGTTTTCAGCGGGGGGGCCAGTACTTC. Translating it yields CASSFQRGGQYF.

This clone was detected once. V usage is TRBV5-4 and J usage is TRBJ1-2; TRBD1 might be the D (6 bases). Trimming shortened V by 0 bases and J by 4 bases, and 13 bases separated the two germline ends. The V gene's germline CDR1 is SGHNT and CDR2 YYREEE (reference sequence). This CDR3 spans 15 amino acids. The CDR3 nucleotides are TGTGCCAGCAGCTTGGAGGGGGTGAATAGCTATGGCTACACCTTC. It specifies CASSLEGVNSYGYTF.

The CDR3 here is CASSASYEQYF. CDR3 nucleotides: TGTGCCAGCAGCGCTAGCTACGAGCAGTACTTC. The chain recombines TRBV6-5 with TRBJ2-7; D call uncertain. The CDR3 runs 11 residues. Trimming removed 6 bases from V and 3 bases from J, with 6 bases in between. The germline CDR1 and CDR2 sequences are MNHEY and SVGAGI.

This rearrangement joins TRBV11-2 to TRBJ1-1; D gene unclear. The CDR3 loop spans 14 amino acids. V was shortened by 5 bases and J by 6 bases, with 16 bases between the two germline ends. Germline V gene data show CDR1 as SGHAT and CDR2 as FQNNGV. The CDR3 DNA follows: TGTGCCAGCAGCCTCCGCGGGCGATGGGCTGAAGCTTTCTTT. Translated: CASSLRGRWAEAFF.

This clone was picked up a small number of times. The V call is TRBV6-4, the J call TRBJ1-2; D call uncertain. The CDR3 spans 14 residues. Trimming removed 7 bases at V and 2 bases at J, with 14 bases between. Germline values: CDR1 MRHNA, CDR2 SNTAGT. The CDR3 sequence: CASTTSLANYGYTF. CDR3 DNA: TGTGCCAGCACCACCAGTTTAGCGAACTATGGCTACACCTTC.

The chain recombines TRBV4-1 with TRBJ1-2, with 9 bases aligning to TRBD1. The CDR3 length is 16 residues. Germline values: CDR1 MGHRA, CDR2 YSYEKL. V dropped 4 bases and J dropped 2; count of bases not matched to a gene: 8. In nucleotides, the CDR3 is TGCGCCAGCAGCCGAACCTCGGGACAGGGAAACTATGGCTACACCTTC. Residues: CASSRTSGQGNYGYTF.

The chain couples TRBV5-1 to TRBJ1-6; D not resolved. This CDR3 has 15 residues. Germline CDR1 is SGHRS and CDR2 is YFSETQ. The ends were cut back, 6 bases at V and 0 bases at J, with 10 bases in the middle. CDR3 in amino acids: CASTDKSSYNSPLHF. CDR3 nucleotides: TGCGCCAGCACCGACAAGAGCTCCTATAATTCACCCCTCCACTTT.

The V call is TRBV11-3, the J call TRBJ2-5; 8 nucleotides align to TRBD1. Germline trimming cut 3 bases from V and 1 base from J; bases unmatched to any gene: 4. This CDR3 has 15 amino acids. The germline gives CDR1 SGHNT, CDR2 YENEEA. CDR3 sequence: CASSLTGVGQETQYF. The CDR3 DNA reads TGTGCCAGCAGCTTGACAGGGGTTGGCCAAGAGACCCAGTACTTC. The full variable domain, rest sourced from reference TRBV11-3 and TRBJ2-5, is EAGVVQSPRYKIIEKKQPVAFWCNPISGHNTLYWYLQNLGQGPELLIRYENEEAVDDSQLPKDRFSAERLKGVDSTLKIQPAELGDSAVYLCASSLTGVGQETQYFGPGTRLLVL.

Only a few counts were recorded for this clone. The genes are TRBV7-2 and TRBJ1-2; 7 positions agree with TRBD1. V lost 2 bases and J lost 8; bases outside the gene matches: 11. The CDR3 is made up of 15 amino acids. Germline CDR1 and CDR2: SGHTA and FQGNSA. CDR3 nucleotides: TGTGCCAGCAGCTTATCGGGTAGCAGGGGGGAAGGCTACACCTTC. Protein sequence: CASSLSGSRGEGYTF. The variable domain in full, with the rest retrieved from reference TRBV7-2 and TRBJ1-2, is GAGVSQSPSNKVTEKGKDVELRCDPISGHTALYWYRQSLGQGLEFLIYFQGNSAPDKSGLPSDRFSAERTGGSVSTLTIQRTQQEDSAVYLCASSLSGSRGEGYTFGSGTRLTVV.

This sequence joins TRBV2 and TRBJ2-1, with 10 positions matching TRBD2. Germline V CDR1 and CDR2: SNHLY, FYNNEI. Trimming cost V 5 bases and J 7 bases; bases outside gene matches: 8. This CDR3 comprises 15 residues. CDR3 loop: CASSSTAGGGNEQFF. For the CDR3, the DNA is TGTGCCAGCAGTTCGACAGCGGGAGGGGGGAATGAGCAGTTCTTC.

The chain has TRBV5-5 and TRBJ2-1; D is unclear. Per the germline V gene, CDR1 is SGHKS and CDR2 is YYEKEE (reference sequence). Trimming cost V 0 bases and J 4 bases, with 8 bases left between them. The CDR3 sequence is 14 residues long. The CDR3 region has the DNA TGTGCCAGCAGCTTGGTTCCAGATTACAATGAGCAGTTCTTC. It codes for CASSLVPDYNEQFF.

In this sample, this clone turned up once. The chain recombines TRBV5-1 with TRBJ2-7; 8 bases match TRBD2. Germline CDR1 SGHRS, CDR2 YFSETQ. The junction had 6 bases not matched to a gene; V was cut back by 5 bases and J by 2 bases. The CDR3 extends over 14 amino acids. The CDR3 protein is CASRGTGGTYEQYF. Here the CDR3 DNA reads TGCGCCAGCAGGGGTACGGGAGGGACCTACGAGCAGTACTTC. Based on the CDR3 plus reference TRBV5-1 and TRBJ2-7, the full variable domain is KAGVTQTPRYLIKTRGQQVTLSCSPISGHRSVSWYQQTPGQGLQFLFEYFSETQRNKGNFPGRFSGRQFSNSRSEMNVSTLELGDSALYLCASRGTGGTYEQYFGPGTRLTVT.